These 10 T cell receptor beta chains share one sample of origin, sequenced in a study of metastatic and nonmetastatic thyroid tumors. TCRdb reprocessed the PCR reads using MiXCR. The profile shows about 30,000 clones, under 14% of them singletons. Thyroid surgery was preceded by no treatment in any patient. Sequences were obtained from blood. These receptors all come from a female donor with papillary thyroid cancer or a benign thyroid nodule (not recorded which). Some clones in this sample may be carry-over from other donors' samples.

This clone was seen ten or more times. This sequence joins TRBV7-2 and TRBJ1-2, with 11 bases that match TRBD1. The CDR3 is made up of 14 amino acids. Trimming at V came to 5 bases and at J to 6 bases, leaving 5 bases not matched to a gene. The V gene's germline CDR1 is SGHTA and CDR2 FQGNSA. This CDR3 is CASSRDRGFNGYTF. Here the CDR3 DNA reads TGTGCCAGCAGCCGGGACAGGGGGTTTAATGGCTACACCTTC.

This clone was found many times. The chain joins TRBV28 to TRBJ1-1, with D perhaps TRBD1 (6 bases). This CDR3 is built from 15 residues. Germline V lookup: CDR1 MDHEN, CDR2 SYDVKM. V was pared by 3 bases and J by 7 bases, with 18 bases between. Written as DNA, the CDR3 is TGTGCCAGCAGTTTTGCAGGGGCTGCACTCGGTGAAGCTTTCTTT. This sequence encodes CASSFAGAALGEAFF.

This clone occurred many times. The chain carries TRBV6-1 and TRBJ2-1; 7 bases line up with TRBD2. The germline CDR1 and CDR2 sequences are MNHNS and SASEGT. V lost 1 base and J lost 4; bases outside the gene matches: 4. The CDR3 runs 15 residues. DNA of the CDR3: TGTGCCAGCAGTGAAGTCGGGGAGGGGTACAATGAGCAGTTCTTC. It codes for CASSEVGEGYNEQFF.

In this sample, this clone turned up many times. This chain joins TRBV11-3 and TRBJ2-5, with D possibly being TRBD1 or TRBD2 (6 bases each). Germline V gives CDR1 SGHNT, CDR2 YENEEA. CDR3 length equals 14 residues. Between the trimmed V and J ends, which lost 5 bases and 4 bases, there was a span of 14 bases. As DNA, the CDR3 is TGTGCCAGCAGCGCGAGGGGGGCGGGAGAGACCCAGTACTTC. Translating gives CASSARGAGETQYF.

Comment on this clone: An end of the junction differs from the germline gene, which may be a read error. Different DNA sequences within this sample yield the same CDR3. V gene TRBV5-4 combines with J gene TRBJ2-3, with TRBD2 matching 8 bases. There are 15 residues in the CDR3. Germline CDR1 SGHNT, CDR2 YYREEE (reference sequence). CDR3 nucleotides: TGTGCCAGCAGCTCCACTAGCGGTAGCACAGATACGCAGTACTTT. Amino acids: CASSSTSGSTDTQYF.

There are many counts of this clone. At the DNA level, this CDR3 is encoded by other sequences in the same sample as well. The gene calls are TRBV19 and TRBJ2-7, with D perhaps TRBD2 (5 bases). Deletions cut 6 bases from V and 5 bases from J, with 20 bases between. Germline CDR1 and CDR2: LNHDA and SQIVND (reference sequence). The CDR3 is 15 residues long. The CDR3 protein is CASSLNRDFFDEQYF. CDR3 nucleotides: TGTGCCAGTAGCCTTAACCGGGATTTCTTCGACGAGCAGTACTTC.

This clone was seen many times. This chain joins TRBV6-2 or TRBV6-3 and TRBJ1-5; 7 nucleotides align to TRBD1. The V and J ends lost 1 base and 5 bases, in that order; junction bases with no gene match: 2. The CDR3 consists of 14 residues. Looked up from germline, CDR1 is MNHEY and CDR2 is SVGEGT. The CDR3 DNA follows: TGTGCCAGCAGTTACTACGACAGGGATCAGCCCCAGCATTTT. This translates into CASSYYDRDQPQHF.

Remarks on this clone: One junction end does not reproduce the germline sequence, and a read error may be involved. This rearrangement joins TRBV11-3 to TRBJ1-1; D uncertain. Germline CDR1 is SGHNT and CDR2 is YENEEA. The CDR3 has 15 amino acids. CDR3 in DNA: TGTGCCAGCAGCTTCCCGACCGTGTCTAACACCGAAGCTTTCTTT. It specifies CASSFPTVSNTEAFF. Drawing the rest from reference TRBV11-3 and TRBJ1-1, the complete variable domain is EAGVVQSPRYKIIEKKQPVAFWCNPISGHNTLYWYLQNLGQGPELLIRYENEEAVDDSQLPKDRFSAERLKGVDSTLKIQPAELGDSAVYLCASSFPTVSNTEAFFGQGTRLTVV.

The chain couples TRBV6-5 to TRBJ2-2; TRBD1 matches 7 bases. Germline trimming cut 4 bases from V and 3 bases from J; bases unmatched to any gene: 5. Germline CDR1 MNHEY, CDR2 SVGAGI. The CDR3 extends over 15 amino acids. The CDR3 nucleotides are TGTGCCAGCAGTTCAGGACAGGAGGACACCGGGGAGCTGTTTTTT. It is translated as CASSSGQEDTGELFF.

This clone was recorded at least ten times. This chain links TRBV5-6 with TRBJ1-2; TRBD1 matches at 7 bases. Germline values: CDR1 SGHDT, CDR2 YYEEEE. Trimming cost V 4 bases and J 4 bases; bases outside gene matches: 13. The CDR3 length is 16 residues. For the CDR3, the DNA is TGTGCCAGCAGCGCCGGACAGGATGCCATCACCTATGGCTACACCTTC. Translation gives CASSAGQDAITYGYTF. The full variable domain, with the rest looked up from reference TRBV5-6 and TRBJ1-2, is DAGVTQSPTHLIKTRGQQVTLRCSPKSGHDTVSWYQQALGQGPQFIFQYYEEEERQRGNFPDRFSGHQFPNYSSELNVNALLLGDSALYLCASSAGQDAITYGYTFGSGTRLTVV.